This T cell receptor (beta chain) is drawn from a study of response to subunit inactivated influenza vaccine. The CDR3 is 15 residues long. Germline trimming cut 7 bases from V and 3 bases from J; bases unmatched to any gene: 4. TCRdb re-called the RT-PCR reads with MiXCR, one entry per CDR3 protein. The sample holds about 530,000 distinct CDR3 sequences, 12% seen once. This clonotype was picked up a small number of times. As yet, its antigen is unknown. The study, taken as a whole, reports: Authors suggested few new T cells are recruited by each seasonal influenza vaccination.

The chain has TRBV12-3 or TRBV12-4 and TRBJ2-5; 14 bases line up with TRBD2. The TCR sequence derives from a man between 50 and 59 years old who received an inactivated influenza vaccine. Sequences were derived from PBMCs from blood, sampled on the day of vaccination. The CDR3 is CASTTGLAGEETQYF. Here the CDR3 DNA reads TGTGCCAGCACCACGGGACTAGCGGGAGAAGAGACCCAGTACTTC.